Listed below are T cell receptor beta chains from one sample, sequenced in a study of T-cell reconstitution after alpha-beta-depleted transplantation in children. TCRdb ran MiXCR on the PCR reads and lists one entry per CDR3 protein. Of over 300,000 distinct CDR3 sequences listed, about a tenth are singletons. The sample consisted of PBMCs from the stem cell graft donor, taken from the stem cell graft. The receptors originated from a human donor who donated a stem cell graft to a child with acute lymphoblastic leukemia. Both conserved end residues are part of each CDR3. D genes are given only for firm matches. Only part of the rows carry a size: once, few, many, or a class if the clone is expanded.

>few|TRBJ2-7|.|TRBV20-1
TGCAGTGCCTCCCCTGGACAGTCATACTCCTACGAGCAGTACTTC
CSASPGQSYSYEQYF
>.|TRBJ2-1|TRBD2|TRBV5-6
TGTGCCAGCAGCTTGGTTAGACTAGCGGCTTACAATGAGCAGTTCTTC
CASSLVRLAAYNEQFF
>few|TRBJ2-7|TRBD1|TRBV6-5
TGTGCCAGCAGTACTGACAGGGGGCGGTTGCAGTACTTC
CASSTDRGRLQYF
>few|TRBJ2-7|TRBD2|TRBV7-9
TGTGCCAGCAGCTTAGCGGGAGGGCCTCTTTACGAGCAGTACTTC
CASSLAGGPLYEQYF
>few|TRBJ2-1|TRBD2|TRBV28
TGTGCCAGCAGTGAGACCGGGACTAGCGGCTACAATGAGCAGTTCTTC
CASSETGTSGYNEQFF
>many|TRBJ1-5|TRBD1|TRBV20-1
TGCAGTGCTAACAGGGGGGGCAATCAGCCCCAGCATTTT
CSANRGGNQPQHF
>once|TRBJ2-7|TRBD1|TRBV7-9
TGTGCCAGCAGCATAGGACTGGGACAGGACTTC
CASSIGLGQDF
>few|TRBJ1-1|TRBD1|TRBV6-5
TGTGCCAGCAGTTACGGGACAGGGGGATACACTGAAGCTTTCTTT
CASSYGTGGYTEAFF
>few|TRBJ2-7|.|TRBV4-1
TGCGCCAGCAGCCAATCCAGGGTAATCGACGAGCAGTACTTC
CASSQSRVIDEQYF
>many|TRBJ2-2|TRBD2|TRBV7-2
TGTGCCAGCAGCTTAGGTGGGGGGGAGCTCACCGGGGAGCTGTTTTTT
CASSLGGGELTGELFF
>many|TRBJ1-3|.|TRBV4-1
TGTGCCAGCAGTACGACGGACTCTGGAAACACCATATATTTT
CASSTTDSGNTIYF
>.|TRBJ2-5|.|TRBV5-1
TGCGCCAGCAGCTTGGCGACAGAGACCCAGTACTTC
CASSLATETQYF
>many|TRBJ2-2|.|TRBV29-1
TGCAGCGTTGCTATCCAGGGAAGAACCGGGGAGCTGTTTTTT
CSVAIQGRTGELFF
>.|TRBJ2-3|.|TRBV5-6
TGTGCCAGCAGCTTGAGGATGGGAGGAATCGCAGATACGCAGTATTTT
CASSLRMGGIADTQYF
>many|TRBJ1-6|.|TRBV28
TGTGCCAGCAGTTTGGGGAGACACATTTCACCCCTCCACTTT
CASSLGRHISPLHF
>few|TRBJ2-7|.|TRBV10-3
TGTGCCATCAAGGCTGGGGCCATGGGGGAGCAGTACTTC
CAIKAGAMGEQYF
>.|TRBJ2-6|.|TRBV30
TGTGCCTGGAGTGATGGGGACTCTGGGGCCAACGTCCTGACTTTC
CAWSDGDSGANVLTF
>.|TRBJ2-1|TRBD2|TRBV7-2
TGTGCCAGCAGCTTACGGGGACTAGTTCTTAATGAGCAGTTCTTC
CASSLRGLVLNEQFF
>.|TRBJ2-7|TRBD2|TRBV7-9
TGTGCCAGCACCTCGACTAGCGCTTACCCCTACGAGCAGTACTTC
CASTSTSAYPYEQYF
>few|TRBJ2-1|TRBD1|TRBV7-2
TGTGCCAGCGGTGGGGACAGGTGGACCGATGAGCAGTTCTTC
CASGGDRWTDEQFF